The clone carrying this TCR beta chain was counted at least ten times. Its antigen is not known. This specimen comes from a study of T cells in Graves' hyperthyroidism and ophthalmopathy. The overall study: The authors collected peripheral blood at initial diagnosis, before any treatment.

Germline V gives CDR1 MDHEN, CDR2 SYDVKM. The trim removed 6 bases at V and 3 bases at J, leaving 9 bases unmatched. This CDR3 contains 15 residues. Regions amplified from RNA transcripts were the TCR beta CDR3 regions. A first-round RT-PCR of the TCR CDR3 used the HTBI primer set. TCRdb used MiXCR to reprocess the multiplex PCR reads, holding one entry per CDR3 protein. The sample lists about 600,000 distinct CDR3 sequences; roughly 15% were seen once. It was uncontrolled infection, other autoimmune disease, pregnancy or lactation that excluded patients. Diagnosing involved the use of clinical symptoms, serum thyroxine and TRAb, thyroid ultrasound and orbital computed tomography. Notes on the study in general: Ophthalmopathy cases were set apart from stable hyperthyroidism by a 13 V-J model.

The chain is built from TRBV28 and TRBJ2-7, with TRBD1 matching 9 bases. The TCR sequence derives from a woman aged 50 to 60 with Graves' ophthalmopathy. Sequenced material: blood. The CDR3 here is CASSKTGTGLYEQYF. CDR3 DNA sequence: TGTGCCAGCAGCAAAACCGGGACAGGGCTCTACGAGCAGTACTTC.